This T cell receptor (beta chain) came from a study of CD8 T cells in Susac syndrome. With regard to this clonotype: Its antigen remains unidentified.

Study conclusions and caveats: An acknowledgment was made by the study that its TCR sequencing and HLA analysis involved relatively few individuals.

The multiple sclerosis control group was made up of treatment-naive patients with stable or active relapsing-remitting disease. While CD8+ and CD4+ T cells were isolated negatively, TEMRA cells were enriched by FACS. Random hexamers were used to reverse transcribe the RNA input (about 0.45 to 1 ug). Amplification of TCR beta CDR3 spanned 54 Vbeta and 13 Jbeta via immunoSEQ multiplex PCR. TCRdb called the immunoSEQ multiplex PCR reads again in MiXCR, with one record for every CDR3 protein. The sample records around 71,000 distinct CDR3 sequences, under 96% being singletons. CDR3 length equals 13 residues. V lost 3 bases to trimming and J lost 3 bases, with 8 bases between them. The germline CDR1 and CDR2 sequences are SGHTA and FQGNSA.

Specimen: CD4+ T cells from PBMCs. The chain uses TRBV7-2 and TRBJ1-2; D might be TRBD1 (5 bases). The receptor comes from a human donor with multiple sclerosis. The CDR3 reads CASSFARDYGYTF. The DNA of the CDR3 is TGTGCCAGCAGCTTCGCCAGGGACTATGGCTACACCTTC. The full variable domain, in which reference TRBV7-2 and TRBJ1-2 provide the parts outside the CDR3, is GAGVSQSPSNKVTEKGKDVELRCDPISGHTALYWYRQSLGQGLEFLIYFQGNSAPDKSGLPSDRFSAERTGGSVSTLTIQRTQQEDSAVYLCASSFARDYGYTFGSGTRLTVV.